The clone carrying this T cell receptor beta chain was seen ten or more times. The CDR3 contains 15 residues. V lost 10 bases and J lost 6; bases outside the gene matches: 8. Per germline, CDR1 LNHDA and CDR2 SQIVND (reference sequence). The data were obtained in a study of Graves' ophthalmopathy and Graves' hyperthyroidism. Beta-chain TCR CDR3 regions were amplified from RNA transcripts. Investigators did first-round RT-PCR with HTBI primers, then second-round multiplex PCR. MiXCR, applied by TCRdb to the multiplex PCR reads, yields one record per CDR3 protein. The sample carries almost 750,000 distinct CDR3 sequences, roughly 41% recorded once.

The material sequenced was peripheral blood. This TCR was recovered from an adult man with Graves' ophthalmopathy. This chain connects TRBV19 to TRBJ1-6, with 11 nucleotides matching TRBD1. CDR3 sequence reads: CATMGDRGSNSPLHF. As DNA, the CDR3 is TGTGCCACCATGGGGGACAGGGGGTCTAATTCACCCCTCCACTTT.